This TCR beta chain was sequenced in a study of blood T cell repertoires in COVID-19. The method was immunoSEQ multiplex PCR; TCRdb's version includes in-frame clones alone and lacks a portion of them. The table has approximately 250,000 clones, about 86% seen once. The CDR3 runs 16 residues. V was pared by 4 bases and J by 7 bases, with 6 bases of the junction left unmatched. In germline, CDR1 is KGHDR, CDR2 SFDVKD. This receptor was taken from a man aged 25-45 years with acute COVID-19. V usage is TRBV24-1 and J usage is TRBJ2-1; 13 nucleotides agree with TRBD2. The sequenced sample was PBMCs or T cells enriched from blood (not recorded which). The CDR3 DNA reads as TGTGCCACCAGTGAAGTGGGACTAGCGGGACCGAATGAGCAGTTCTTC. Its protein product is CATSEVGLAGPNEQFF.